Below, one T cell receptor beta chain is given with its context. The target antigen is unknown. This sample is drawn from a study of shared clonotypes between healthy human individuals. Broader study findings: Among donors, clonotype sharing was expected to be affected by sequencing depth.

The CDR3 is 19 residues long. CDR1 is MNHNS, CDR2 SASEGT, per germline. Once extracted for a subset, genomic DNA was divided evenly among several immunoSEQ plates. Replicate PCRs were loaded with approximately 300 ng DNA from unsorted PBMC, around 30,000 T cell genomes. DNA from unsorted PBMC was sequenced on ten immunoSEQ deep assay plates. TCRdb's table, derived via immunoSEQ multiplex PCR, lists solely in-frame clones and lacks some. The table shows roughly 490,000 clones, with roughly 85% occurring only once. Sequencing was done on a sample of PBMCs. The rearrangement joins TRBV6-1 to TRBJ2-5; TRBD2 agrees at 12 bases. The DNA end is more similar to TRBJ2-7, so the J call may be wrong. The receptor's source is a woman aged 40 to 50 in good health. Some clones in this sample may be carry-over from other donors' samples. The CDR3 region has the DNA TGTGCCAGCAGTGAACATTCCCTAGCGGGAGGGCCCGGAATGAACGAGCAGTACTTC. It specifies CASSEHSLAGGPGMNEQYF.